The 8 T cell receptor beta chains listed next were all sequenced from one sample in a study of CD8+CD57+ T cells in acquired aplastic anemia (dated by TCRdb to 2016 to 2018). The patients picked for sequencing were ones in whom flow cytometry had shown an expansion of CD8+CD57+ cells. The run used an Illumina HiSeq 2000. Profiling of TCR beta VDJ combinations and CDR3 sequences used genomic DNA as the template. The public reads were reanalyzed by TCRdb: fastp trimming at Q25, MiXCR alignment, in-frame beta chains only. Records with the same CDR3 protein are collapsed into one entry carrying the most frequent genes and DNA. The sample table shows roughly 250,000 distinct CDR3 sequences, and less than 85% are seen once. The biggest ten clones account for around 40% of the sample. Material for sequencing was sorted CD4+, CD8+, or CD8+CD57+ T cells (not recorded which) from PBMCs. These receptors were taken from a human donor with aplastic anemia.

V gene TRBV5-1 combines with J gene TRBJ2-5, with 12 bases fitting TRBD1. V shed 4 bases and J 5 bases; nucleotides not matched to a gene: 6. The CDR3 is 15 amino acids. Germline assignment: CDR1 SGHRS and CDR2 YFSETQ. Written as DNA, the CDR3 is TGCGCCAGCAGCGATGGGACAGGGGGCGGCGAGACCCAGTACTTC. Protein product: CASSDGTGGGETQYF.

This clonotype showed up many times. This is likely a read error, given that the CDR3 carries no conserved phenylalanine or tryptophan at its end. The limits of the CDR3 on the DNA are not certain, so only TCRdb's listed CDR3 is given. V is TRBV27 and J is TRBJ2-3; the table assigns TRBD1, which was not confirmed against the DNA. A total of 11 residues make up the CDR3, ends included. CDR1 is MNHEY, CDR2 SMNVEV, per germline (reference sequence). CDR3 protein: CASVPVGGALL.

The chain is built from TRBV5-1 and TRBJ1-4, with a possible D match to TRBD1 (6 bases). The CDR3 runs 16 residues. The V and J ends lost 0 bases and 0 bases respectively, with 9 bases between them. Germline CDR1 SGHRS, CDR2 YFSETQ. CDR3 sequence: CASSLGQGSTNEKLFF. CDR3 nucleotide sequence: TGCGCCAGCAGCTTGGGGCAGGGGTCAACTAATGAAAAACTGTTTTTT.

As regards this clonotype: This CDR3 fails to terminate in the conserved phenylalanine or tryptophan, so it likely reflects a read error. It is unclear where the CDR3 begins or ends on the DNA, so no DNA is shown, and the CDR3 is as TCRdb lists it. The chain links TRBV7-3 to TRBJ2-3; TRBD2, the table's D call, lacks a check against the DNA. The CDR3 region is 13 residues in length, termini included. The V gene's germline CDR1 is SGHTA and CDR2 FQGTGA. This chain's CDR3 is CASSYLAGGTPGE.

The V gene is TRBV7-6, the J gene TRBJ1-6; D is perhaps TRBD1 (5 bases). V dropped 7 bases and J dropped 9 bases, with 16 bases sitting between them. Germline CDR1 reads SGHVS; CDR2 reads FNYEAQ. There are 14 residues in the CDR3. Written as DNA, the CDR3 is TGTGCCAGCACCCTAGGGAGGGGACTTTCACCCCTCCACTTT. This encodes CASTLGRGLSPLHF. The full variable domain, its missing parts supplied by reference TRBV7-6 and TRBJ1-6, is GAGVSQSPRYKVTKRGQDVALRCDPISGHVSLYWYRQALGQGPEFLTYFNYEAQQDKSGLPNDRFSAERPEGSISTLTIQRTEQRDSAMYRCASTLGRGLSPLHFGNGTRLTVT.

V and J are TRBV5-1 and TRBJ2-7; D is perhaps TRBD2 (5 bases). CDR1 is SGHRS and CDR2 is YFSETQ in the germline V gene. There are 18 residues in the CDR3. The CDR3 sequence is CASSFRHERAALSYEQYV. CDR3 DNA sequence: TGTGCCAGCAGCTTTCGTCACGAGAGGGCAGCCCTTTCCTACGAGCAGTACGTC.

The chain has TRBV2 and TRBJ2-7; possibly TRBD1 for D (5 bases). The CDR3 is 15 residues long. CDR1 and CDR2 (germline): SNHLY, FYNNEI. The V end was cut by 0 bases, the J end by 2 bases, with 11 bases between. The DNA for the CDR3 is TGTGCCAGCAGTGAAGCGCTAACAGGAACCTACGAGCAGTACTTC. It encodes CASSEALTGTYEQYF.

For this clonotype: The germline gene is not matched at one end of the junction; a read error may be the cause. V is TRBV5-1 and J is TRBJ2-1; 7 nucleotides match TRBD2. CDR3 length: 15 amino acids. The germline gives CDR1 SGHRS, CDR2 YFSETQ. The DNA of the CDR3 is TGTGCCAGCAGCGGGAAAGAGACTTCTTACAATGAGCAGTTCTTC. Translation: CASSGKETSYNEQFF.